The rows below give T cell receptor beta chains drawn from one sample of a study of lymphopenia after photon versus proton radiotherapy. The data were produced by immunoSEQ multiplex PCR, yet TCRdb's version contains in-frame clones alone and is incomplete. This sample has approximately 160,000 clones; approximately 86% occur once, and the top ten carry 4% to 5%. Material: peripheral blood, obtained from a patient treated with photon-based radiotherapy. The origin of the receptors is a man aged 45-60 years with gastric cancer. Each CDR3 is given with its conserved first and last residue. D genes are given only for firm matches.

D	V	J	CDR3
TRBD1	TRBV19	TRBJ2-7	CASSIVDRSYEQYF
NA	TRBV11-3	TRBJ2-7	CASSQGLLYEQYF
TRBD1	TRBV28	TRBJ1-2	CASSFRDRAVYGYTF
TRBD2	TRBV7-2	TRBJ2-6	CASSSLAGVRSGANVLTF
NA	TRBV4-3	TRBJ2-7	CASSQDVEGSYEQYF
NA	TRBV4-2	TRBJ1-2	CATGRSGYGYTF
TRBD1	TRBV7-6	TRBJ1-4	CASSSGTGSGKLFF
NA	TRBV5-4	TRBJ2-7	CASSRARGDGSHEQYF
NA	TRBV7-7	TRBJ2-5	CASSRRQLETQYF
NA	TRBV18	TRBJ2-2	CASSPQPKEAGELFF
NA	TRBV25-1	TRBJ2-3	CASSVPGLLIATDTQYF
NA	TRBV5-4	TRBJ2-7	CASSQDSYEQYF
NA	TRBV7-6	TRBJ2-5	CASSFLWGTQYF
TRBD1	TRBV25-1	TRBJ2-7	CASSVPGTGSYEQYF
TRBD1	TRBV5-6	TRBJ2-7	CASSEDRGRLAPTYEQYF
TRBD1	TRBV5-1	TRBJ2-5	CASSSQGQGWETQYF
TRBD1	TRBV30	TRBJ1-3	CAWSTGGNSGNTIYF
NA	TRBV10-1	TRBJ2-3	CASSGLFADTQYF